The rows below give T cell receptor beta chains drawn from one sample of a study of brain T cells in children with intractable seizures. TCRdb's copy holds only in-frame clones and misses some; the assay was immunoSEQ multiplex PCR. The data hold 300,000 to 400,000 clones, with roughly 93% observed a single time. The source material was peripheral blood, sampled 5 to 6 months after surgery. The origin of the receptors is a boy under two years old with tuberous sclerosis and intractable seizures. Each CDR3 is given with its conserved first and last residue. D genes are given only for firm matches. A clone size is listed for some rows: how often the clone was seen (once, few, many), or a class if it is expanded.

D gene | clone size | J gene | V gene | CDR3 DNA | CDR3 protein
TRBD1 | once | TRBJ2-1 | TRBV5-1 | TGCGCCAGCAGCTTCCCCCCGACAGGGCCCTACAATGAGCAGTTCTTC | CASSFPPTGPYNEQFF
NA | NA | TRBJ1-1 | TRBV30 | TGTGCCTGGAGTGTACACAGGGCGAACACTGAAGCTTTCTTT | CAWSVHRANTEAFF
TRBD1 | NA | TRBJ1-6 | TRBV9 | TGTGCCAGCAGCCCCCCGACAGGGCTAAATTCACCCCTCCACTTT | CASSPPTGLNSPLHF
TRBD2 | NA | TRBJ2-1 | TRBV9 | TGTGCCAGCAGCGCCTACCGACTAGCGGGAGTCCGCAATGAGCAGTTCTTC | CASSAYRLAGVRNEQFF
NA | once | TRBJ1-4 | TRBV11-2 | TGTGCCAGCAGGCGACCGGGGAGAAAAGAAAAACTGTTTTTT | CASRRPGRKEKLFF
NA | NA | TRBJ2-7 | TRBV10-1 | TGCGCCAGCAGCCCCCACCCCAATAAATACAGCACCTACGAGCAGTACTTC | CASSPHPNKYSTYEQYF
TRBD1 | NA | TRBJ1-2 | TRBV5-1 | TGCGCCAGCAGCTTAGGGACAGGGGGCGCGGGAGGCTACACCTTC | CASSLGTGGAGGYTF
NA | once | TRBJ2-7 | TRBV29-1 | TGCAGCGTTGAAATTGGAGGGATGGGCGAGCAGTACTTC | CSVEIGGMGEQYF
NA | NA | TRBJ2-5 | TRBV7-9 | TGTGCCAGCAGCTCAGGACAGTTTTTCACGGCCAAAGACTTC | CASSSGQFFTAKDF
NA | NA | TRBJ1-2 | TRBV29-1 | TGCAGCGGGGGGGAGTCCTATGGCTACACCTTC | CSGGESYGYTF
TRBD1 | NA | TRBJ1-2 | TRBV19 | TGTGCCAGTAGTGCGCTAATGGACAGGCGTAACTATGGCTACACCTTC | CASSALMDRRNYGYTF
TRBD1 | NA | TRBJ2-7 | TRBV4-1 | TGCGCCAGCAGCCAAGCTCGAGGGACAGCTAAATACGAGCAGTACTTC | CASSQARGTAKYEQYF
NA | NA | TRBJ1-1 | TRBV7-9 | TGTGCCAGCAGCCGGGACCCGAGGTTACTCTTT | CASSRDPRLLF
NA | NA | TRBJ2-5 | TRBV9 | TGTGCCAGCAGCGTAGCTACAGGAGGTATTCGGGAGACCCAGTACTTC | CASSVATGGIRETQYF
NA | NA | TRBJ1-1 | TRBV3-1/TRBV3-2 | TGTGCCAGCAGCCAAGAGGGGGGGGAAGCTTTCTTT | CASSQEGGEAFF
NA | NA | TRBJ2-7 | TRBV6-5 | TGTGCCAGCAGTCCATTGCCGGTATACGAGCAGTACTTC | CASSPLPVYEQYF
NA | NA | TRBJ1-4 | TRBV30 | TGTGCCTGGAGTGCAGGGAATGAAAAACTGTTTTTT | CAWSAGNEKLFF
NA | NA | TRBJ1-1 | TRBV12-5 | TGTGCTAGTGGTTTGGTACAGAACACTGAAGCTTTCTTT | CASGLVQNTEAFF
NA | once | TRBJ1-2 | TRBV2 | TGTGCCAGCAGTGAAGGGTGGGGGGACTATGGCTACACCTTC | CASSEGWGDYGYTF
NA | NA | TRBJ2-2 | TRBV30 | TGTGCCTGGACAGGGGAGGCCACCGGGGAGCTGTTTTTT | CAWTGEATGELFF
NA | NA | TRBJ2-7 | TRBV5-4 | TGTGCCAGCGGATGGGACTTCAGCTACGAGCAGTACTTC | CASGWDFSYEQYF
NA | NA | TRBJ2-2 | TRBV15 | TGTGCCACCAGCAGAGATGAAGGTTGGCCAATCGCTCCCGGGGAGCTGTTTTTT | CATSRDEGWPIAPGELFF
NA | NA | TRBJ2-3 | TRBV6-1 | TGTGCCAGCAGTGAAGGCCCCACAGATACGCAGTATTTT | CASSEGPTDTQYF
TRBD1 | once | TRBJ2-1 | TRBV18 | TGTGCCAGCTCACCCCAAGGACAGGGTTTGGTTGCGAGGAATGAGCAGTTCTTC | CASSPQGQGLVARNEQFF
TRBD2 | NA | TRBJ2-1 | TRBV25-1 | TGTGCCAGCAGTTTACTAGCGGGGGTGGGGAATGAGCAGTTCTTC | CASSLLAGVGNEQFF
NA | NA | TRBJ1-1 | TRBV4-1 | TGCGCCAGCAAGACAGCCGGGGGTATGAACACTGAAGCTTTCTTT | CASKTAGGMNTEAFF
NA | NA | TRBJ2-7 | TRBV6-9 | TGTGCCAGCAGTTATCCCGATGAGGCCGCATGCGAGCAGTACTTC | CASSYPDEAACEQYF
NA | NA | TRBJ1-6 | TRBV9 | TGTGCCAGCAGCGTATACGCCAACTCCTATAATTCACCCCTCCACTTT | CASSVYANSYNSPLHF
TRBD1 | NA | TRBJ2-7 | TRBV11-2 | TGTGCCAGCAGCTACCGGGACAGGAACTACGAGCAGTACTTC | CASSYRDRNYEQYF
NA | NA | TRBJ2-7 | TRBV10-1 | TGCGCCAGCAGCGAGACCTCAGGTGACCAAGCCTACGAGCAGTACTTC | CASSETSGDQAYEQYF
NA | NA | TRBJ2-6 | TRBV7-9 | TGTGCCAGCAGCTTAGGGGGGTACGCTGGGGCCAACGTCCTGACTTTC | CASSLGGYAGANVLTF
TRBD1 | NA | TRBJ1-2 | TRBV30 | TGTGCCTGGAGAATGACAGGGAACTATGGCTACACCTTC | CAWRMTGNYGYTF
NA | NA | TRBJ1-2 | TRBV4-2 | TGTGCCAGCAGCCCCGGCGGTCCGTATGGCTACACCTTC | CASSPGGPYGYTF
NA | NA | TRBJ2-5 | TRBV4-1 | TGCGCCAGCAGCCAAGAGCCCTCCACAACCTTCTCTGGGGGTACCCAGTACTTC | CASSQEPSTTFSGGTQYF
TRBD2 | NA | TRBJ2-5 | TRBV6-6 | TGTGCCAGCAGTCCCCATGCGGGAGAGGAGACCCAGTACTTC | CASSPHAGEETQYF
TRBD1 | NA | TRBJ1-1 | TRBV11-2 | TGTGCCAGCAGGGACAGGGGGCTCACTGAAGCTTTCTTT | CASRDRGLTEAFF
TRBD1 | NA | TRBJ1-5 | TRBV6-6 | TGTGCCAGCAGTCATACCCCGGGACAGGGATTTAGGAATCAGCCCCAGCATTTT | CASSHTPGQGFRNQPQHF
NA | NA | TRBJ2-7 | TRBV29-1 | TGCAGCGCCGGGCCCGATCACCTTGCAGAGCAGTACTTC | CSAGPDHLAEQYF
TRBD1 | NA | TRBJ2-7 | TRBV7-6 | TGTGCCAGCAGCACCACCGGGACAGGTACCTACGAGCAGTACTTC | CASSTTGTGTYEQYF
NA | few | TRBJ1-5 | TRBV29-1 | TGCAGCGCAAAAATGACGAGGGGGAATCAGCCCCAGCATTTT | CSAKMTRGNQPQHF
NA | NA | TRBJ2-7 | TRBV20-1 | TGCAGTGTACTAGGCGACGAGCAGTACTTC | CSVLGDEQYF
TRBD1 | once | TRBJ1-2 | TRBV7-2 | TGTGCCAGCAGCCCACCTTCGACAGGGGCCCTCGGGGGCTACACCTTC | CASSPPSTGALGGYTF
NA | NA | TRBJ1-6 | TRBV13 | TGTGCCAGCAGCGATCGGACTGTGGAGAATTCACCCCTCCACTTT | CASSDRTVENSPLHF
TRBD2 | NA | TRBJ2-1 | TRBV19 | TGTGCCAGTAGAAGTCTAGCGGGAAGGTCTCTGATCGATGAGCAGTTCTTC | CASRSLAGRSLIDEQFF
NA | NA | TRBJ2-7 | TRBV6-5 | TGTGCCAGCAGTTACGGGGGGAGGACCTACGAGCAGTACTTC | CASSYGGRTYEQYF
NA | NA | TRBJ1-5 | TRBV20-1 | TGCAGTGCTAGTGACCCGGGGGGAGGTTGGGGCAATCAGCCCCAGCATTTT | CSASDPGGGWGNQPQHF
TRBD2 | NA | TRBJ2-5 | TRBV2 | TGTGCCAGCACCCTAGCGGGGGTAGGGCAAGAGACCCAGTACTTC | CASTLAGVGQETQYF
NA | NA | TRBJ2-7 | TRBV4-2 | TGTGCCAGCAGCCCCGGAGATTACGAGCAGTACTTC | CASSPGDYEQYF
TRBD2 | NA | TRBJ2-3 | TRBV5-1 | TGCGCCAGCAGCGTCAGGCTAGCGGGAGTAGCCACAGATACGCAGTATTTT | CASSVRLAGVATDTQYF
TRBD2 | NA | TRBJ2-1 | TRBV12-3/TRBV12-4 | TGTGCCAGCAGGTCGGGACTAGACAATGAGCAGTTCTTC | CASRSGLDNEQFF
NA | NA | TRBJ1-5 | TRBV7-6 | TGTGCCAGCAGCTTAGAAGTGAGTCAGCCCCAGCATTTT | CASSLEVSQPQHF